This passage covers 30 T cell receptor beta chains from one sample sequenced in a study of blood T cells in healthy people across ages. The authors ran a second PCR of about 6 to 11 cycles using a sample-barcoded 5' primer and a J-beta primer mix. A single record per CDR3 protein comes from TCRdb applying MiXCR to the 5' RACE reads. The top ten clones hold 2% to 2.5% of a sample with 1.5 million to 2 million distinct CDR3 sequences, approximately 50% of them seen once. Sequenced material: blood. These receptors were obtained from a woman aged 40 to 50 in good health.

The chain is built from TRBV20-1 and TRBJ2-3; maybe TRBD2 (6 bases). Germline CDR1 is DFQATT and CDR2 is SNEGSKA (reference sequence). The CDR3 runs 13 residues. Trimming shortened V by 3 bases and J by 4 bases, and 11 bases separated the two germline ends. The CDR3 DNA reads as TGCAGTGCTAGGGGCATAGCGGCAGATACGCAGTATTTT. Amino acid sequence: CSARGIAADTQYF.

This chain uses TRBV7-2 with TRBJ2-5; TRBD2 matches 10 bases. V was pared by 1 base and J by 5 bases, with 7 bases of the junction left unmatched. The CDR3 is 16 residues long. Germline V gene lookup returns CDR1 SGHTA and CDR2 FQGNSA. CDR3 DNA: TGTGCCAGCAGCTTAGATGTGCTAGCGGGGGTCGAGACCCAGTACTTC. Translation: CASSLDVLAGVETQYF.

The chain uses TRBV15 and TRBJ1-2, with a tentative D call TRBD1 (5 bases). Per the germline V gene, CDR1 is LNHNV and CDR2 is YYDKDF (reference sequence). The CDR3 totals 19 residues. Trimming shortened V by 1 base and J by 4 bases, and 25 bases separated the two germline ends. The CDR3 region is CATSRGWGFGSVISYGYTF. CDR3 sequence (DNA): TGTGCCACCAGCAGAGGCTGGGGGTTTGGATCGGTCATAAGCTATGGCTACACCTTC. The complete variable domain, with remaining parts taken from reference TRBV15 and TRBJ1-2, reads DAMVIQNPRYQVTQFGKPVTLSCSQTLNHNVMYWYQQKSSQAPKLLFHYYDKDFNNEADTPDNFQSRRPNTSFCFLDIRSPGLGDTAMYLCATSRGWGFGSVISYGYTFGSGTRLTVV.

CDR3 nucleotide sequence: TGCGCCAGCAGACTGGACAAGCGCTACGAGCAGTACTTC. Protein product: CASRLDKRYEQYF. The chain has TRBV5-1 and TRBJ2-7, with D possibly TRBD1 on 5 matching bases. This CDR3 comprises 13 residues. The germline CDR1 and CDR2 sequences are SGHRS and YFSETQ. V lost 5 bases and J 3 bases, leaving 12 bases between the germline ends. Together with reference TRBV5-1 and TRBJ2-7, the CDR3 gives the full variable domain: KAGVTQTPRYLIKTRGQQVTLSCSPISGHRSVSWYQQTPGQGLQFLFEYFSETQRNKGNFPGRFSGRQFSNSRSEMNVSTLELGDSALYLCASRLDKRYEQYFGPGTRLTVT.

The genes are TRBV14 and TRBJ2-7; D might be TRBD2 (6 bases). The CDR3 sequence is 18 residues long. The germline V gene encodes CDR1 SGHDN and CDR2 FVKESK. V was shortened by 2 bases and J by 3 bases, with 23 bases between the two germline ends. CDR3 nucleotides: TGTGCCAGCAGCCAACGGTTTAATCTAGGGCCGGGGGACTACGAGCAGTACTTC. This translates into CASSQRFNLGPGDYEQYF.

V usage is TRBV5-4 and J usage is TRBJ2-7; D is unresolved. Trimming removed 0 bases from V and 0 bases from J, with 16 bases in between. Germline CDR1 reads SGHNT; CDR2 reads YYREEE (reference sequence). The CDR3 runs 17 residues. The CDR3 DNA follows: TGTGCCAGCAGCTTGGGACCCCGGACCGCGAACTCCTACGAGCAGTACTTC. Encoded protein: CASSLGPRTANSYEQYF. Drawing the rest from reference TRBV5-4 and TRBJ2-7, the complete variable domain is ETGVTQSPTHLIKTRGQQVTLRCSSQSGHNTVSWYQQALGQGPQFIFQYYREEENGRGNFPPRFSGLQFPNYSSELNVNALELDDSALYLCASSLGPRTANSYEQYFGPGTRLTVT.

Only one count was recorded for this clonotype. The chain has TRBV20-1 and TRBJ2-1; 8 positions match TRBD2. V lost 6 bases to trimming and J lost 4 bases; unmatched junction nucleotides: 11. CDR1 and CDR2 from the germline V gene are DFQATT and SNEGSKA (reference sequence). This CDR3 is 15 amino acids long. The CDR3 coding sequence is TGCAGTGCAAGGATTGGCACTAGCGGTTACAATGAGCAGTTCTTC. It is translated as CSARIGTSGYNEQFF.

This clonotype was recorded a few times. The rearrangement joins TRBV4-1 to TRBJ2-1; D not resolved. Trimming stripped 2 bases from V and 8 bases from J, with 16 bases between. The V gene's germline CDR1 is MGHRA and CDR2 YSYEKL. The CDR3 is 15 amino acids. CDR3 nucleotides: TGCGCCAGCAGCCAACGTGAAGGCCCCGGCGATGAGCAGTTCTTC. It translates to CASSQREGPGDEQFF.

The rearrangement uses TRBV12-3 or TRBV12-4 and TRBJ2-3, with TRBD2 identical over 7 bases. The V gene end was trimmed by 7 bases and the J gene end by 4 bases; junction bases not matched to a gene: 11. The CDR3 loop spans 15 amino acids. CDR3 bases: TGTGCCAGCATCCTAGGGCGGCTAGCGGCAGATACGCAGTATTTT. It codes for CASILGRLAADTQYF.

Details on this clonotype: Germline and junction disagree at one end, which may indicate a read error. This chain uses TRBV7-7 with TRBJ1-2; D might be TRBD1 (5 bases). The CDR3 is 16 residues long. The germline gives CDR1 SSHAT, CDR2 FNYEAQ (reference sequence). The chain's CDR3 is CASSSRQRDANYGYTF. The CDR3, as DNA: TGTGCTAGCAGCTCGAGACAGAGAGACGCTAACTATGGCTACACCTTC.

The chain couples TRBV12-3 or TRBV12-4 to TRBJ2-1; the match to TRBD2 covers 9 bases. The DNA end lines up better with TRBJ2-7; the J call may be wrong. This CDR3 has 16 amino acids. The CDR3 here is CASSLRASGAYNEQYF. CDR3 nucleotide sequence: TGTGCCAGCAGTTTGCGGGCTAGCGGGGCCTACAATGAGCAGTACTTC.

The rearrangement joins TRBV20-1 to TRBJ1-5; a possible D gene is TRBD1 (5 bases). Germline values: CDR1 DFQATT, CDR2 SNEGSKA (reference sequence). The CDR3 extends over 17 amino acids. V was shortened by 8 bases and J by 2 bases, with 25 bases between the two germline ends. For the CDR3, the DNA is TGCAGTCTCCCCCCGGGACTAGGGGATTACGGCAATCAGCCCCAGCATTTT. Protein product: CSLPPGLGDYGNQPQHF.

The J gene is TRBJ2-1, the V gene TRBV11-2; 11 nucleotides align to TRBD2. The CDR3 loop spans 16 amino acids. Trimming cost V 7 bases and J 7 bases; bases outside gene matches: 12. CDR1 SGHAT and CDR2 FQNNGV come from the germline V gene. CDR3 amino acids: CASTFTSSGGMNEQFF. DNA for the CDR3: TGTGCCAGCACCTTCACTTCTAGCGGGGGGATGAATGAGCAGTTCTTC. The whole variable domain, filled in from reference TRBV11-2 and TRBJ2-1, reads EAGVAQSPRYKIIEKRQSVAFWCNPISGHATLYWYQQILGQGPKLLIQFQNNGVVDDSQLPKDRFSAERLKGVDSTLKIQPAKLEDSAVYLCASTFTSSGGMNEQFFGPGTRLTVL.

The J gene is TRBJ2-3, the V gene TRBV5-1; 10 bases fit TRBD2. V was clipped by 4 bases and J by 14 bases; unmatched bases: 19. There are 16 residues in the CDR3. The V gene's germline CDR1 is SGHRS and CDR2 YFSETQ. CDR3 in amino acids: CASSPMTSGRHRYAYF. As DNA, the CDR3 is TGCGCCAGCAGCCCAATGACTAGCGGGCGGCACAGATACGCGTATTTT.

The chain combines TRBV20-1 with TRBJ1-2; D call uncertain. This CDR3 region has 12 residues. The germline V and J ends were trimmed by 6 bases and 3 bases, with 11 bases remaining between them. CDR1 is DFQATT, CDR2 SNEGSKA, per germline (reference sequence). CDR3 coding DNA: TGCAGTGCCACAACGGGTGACTATGGCTACACCTTC. Residues: CSATTGDYGYTF.

V is TRBV5-1 and J is TRBJ2-2, with D possibly matching TRBD2 (6 bases). The ends were cut back, 3 bases at V and 11 bases at J, with 17 bases in the middle. Germline V lookup: CDR1 SGHRS, CDR2 YFSETQ. The CDR3 consists of 14 residues. Here the CDR3 DNA reads TGCGCCAGCAGCTCGAACCCAGGACTATCTGAGCTGTTTTTT. It encodes CASSSNPGLSELFF.

The chain couples TRBV29-1 to TRBJ1-2, with 8 bases aligning to TRBD1. The CDR3 extends over 16 amino acids. CDR1 and CDR2 (germline): SQVTM, ANQGSEA. With V trimmed by 3 bases and J by 4 bases, 13 bases remained unmatched. CDR3: CSVDEDRAPDVYGYTF. DNA of the CDR3: TGCAGCGTTGACGAGGACAGGGCACCTGATGTCTATGGCTACACCTTC.

This clonotype has just a few counts. V is TRBV5-1 and J is TRBJ2-1, with 14 positions matching TRBD2. V shed 0 bases, J shed 2 bases, and the junction held 7 bases outside the gene matches. CDR1 SGHRS and CDR2 YFSETQ come from the germline V gene. The CDR3 extends over 19 amino acids. The DNA for the CDR3 is TGCGCCAGCAGCTTGGCCGGACTAGCGGGGGGTTCGACCTACAATGAGCAGTTCTTC. Amino acids: CASSLAGLAGGSTYNEQFF.

The CDR3 sequence is CASSINPGFNEQFF. The CDR3 bases are TGTGCCAGCTCAATCAACCCGGGGTTCAATGAGCAGTTCTTC. V usage is TRBV27 and J usage is TRBJ2-1; tentatively, D is TRBD2 (5 bases). Germline CDR1 MNHEY, CDR2 SMNVEV (reference sequence). The ends were cut back, 8 bases at V and 6 bases at J, with 17 bases in the middle. The CDR3 contains 14 residues.

The chain joins TRBV11-2 to TRBJ2-1; 9 bases are shared with TRBD2. The CDR3 consists of 15 residues. In germline, CDR1 is SGHAT, CDR2 FQNNGV. V trimming: 3 bases; J trimming: 8 bases; junction bases outside the gene matches: 8. The CDR3 region has the DNA TGTGCCAGCAGCTTTGCGGGGGGGCCCCGTCATGAGCAGTTCTTC. As protein: CASSFAGGPRHEQFF.

CDR3 nucleotides: TGCGCCAGCAGCCAGGAGGGGGATTCGAATGAGCAGTTCTTC. It translates to CASSQEGDSNEQFF. The V gene is TRBV4-3, the J gene TRBJ2-1; either TRBD1 or TRBD2 may supply D (6 bases each). The CDR3 has 14 residues. Germline V gives CDR1 LGHNA, CDR2 YSLEER. V dropped 3 bases and J dropped 7 bases, with 13 bases sitting between them.

This chain joins TRBV6-2 or TRBV6-3 and TRBJ2-5; D assignment may be TRBD1 or TRBD2 (5 bases each). The ends were cut back, 6 bases at V and 2 bases at J, with 19 bases in the middle. Germline V gene data show CDR1 as MNHEY and CDR2 as SVGEGT. CDR3 length: 16 amino acids. The CDR3 spells CASRRPGRAVQETQYF. CDR3 coding DNA: TGTGCCAGCAGAAGACCGGGACGAGCGGTTCAAGAGACCCAGTACTTC.

The sample holds a few counts of this clonotype. This rearrangement joins TRBV6-2 or TRBV6-3 to TRBJ2-1; possibly TRBD1 for D (5 bases). Trimming left V 6 bases short and J 6 bases short, with 24 bases between. Per germline, CDR1 MNHEY and CDR2 SVGEGT. This CDR3 is 17 amino acids long. DNA for the CDR3: TGTGCCAGCAGCTACCTAAGCAGGGTCGGCGTCGGCAATGAGCAGTTCTTC. It specifies CASSYLSRVGVGNEQFF.

This rearrangement joins TRBV6-2 or TRBV6-3 to TRBJ2-5, with 8 nucleotides matching TRBD1. V lost 8 bases, J lost 3 bases, and 5 bases stayed unmatched. The CDR3 loop spans 13 amino acids. Germline V gene data show CDR1 as MNHEY and CDR2 as SVGEGT. The CDR3 is CASGDRRKETQYF. The CDR3 DNA is TGTGCCAGCGGGGACAGGCGAAAAGAGACCCAGTACTTC.

Only a few counts were recorded for this clonotype. The chain couples TRBV4-3 to TRBJ2-6, with D possibly TRBD2 on 6 matching bases. The CDR3 runs to 19 residues. Germline V gives CDR1 LGHNA, CDR2 YSLEER. Deletions cut 0 bases from V and 0 bases from J, with 15 bases between. CDR3 bases: TGCGCCAGCAGCCAAGAAGGACGGGGGAGTCGCTCTGGGGCCAACGTCCTGACTTTC. It translates to CASSQEGRGSRSGANVLTF.

This clonotype turned up a few times. V usage is TRBV13 and J usage is TRBJ1-2; 7 bases map to TRBD1. This CDR3 has 17 amino acids. V was pared by 5 bases and J by 4 bases, with 16 bases of the junction left unmatched. Germline loops: CDR1 PRHDT, CDR2 FYEKMQ (reference sequence). This CDR3 reads CASSRRTGTVRGYGYTF. The CDR3 region has the DNA TGTGCCAGCAGCCGCAGGACCGGGACAGTTAGGGGCTATGGCTACACCTTC.

The V gene is TRBV5-1, the J gene TRBJ2-1, with TRBD2 matching over 9 bases. V was pared by 0 bases and J by 6 bases, with 1 base of the junction left unmatched. The CDR3 is made up of 14 amino acids. Looked up from germline, CDR1 is SGHRS and CDR2 is YFSETQ. Here the CDR3 DNA reads TGCGCCAGCAGCTTGGAGCGGGGGGTCAATGAGCAGTTCTTC. Translation gives CASSLERGVNEQFF.

This clonotype was counted many times. At one end, the junction sequence differs from germline, possibly due to a read error. The V call is TRBV5-1, the J call TRBJ1-4, with D possibly TRBD1 on 6 matching bases. Germline lookup yields CDR1 SGHRS and CDR2 YFSETQ. The CDR3 length is 14 residues. Here the CDR3 DNA reads TGTGCCAGCAGCTTAGGGGGGACTAATGAAAAACTGTTTTTT. As protein: CASSLGGTNEKLFF.

This chain uses TRBV7-9 with TRBJ2-1; TRBD2 matches 14 bases. CDR1 and CDR2 from the germline V gene are SEHNR and FQNEAQ (reference sequence). V was clipped by 4 bases and J by 4 bases; unmatched bases: 6. The length of the CDR3 is 17 residues. CDR3 in amino acids: CASSSLRTSGGYNEQFF. CDR3 nucleotides: TGTGCCAGCAGCTCGCTTCGGACTAGCGGGGGGTACAATGAGCAGTTCTTC.

This chain uses TRBV6-4 with TRBJ2-1; TRBD2 is a possible D gene (7 bases). This CDR3 contains 13 residues. V lost 4 bases to trimming and J lost 8 bases, with 12 bases between them. Germline CDR1 MRHNA, CDR2 SNTAGT. The DNA for the CDR3 is TGTGCCAGCAGTGGAAAGGGGGGGGATGAGCAGTTCTTC. Translation: CASSGKGGDEQFF.